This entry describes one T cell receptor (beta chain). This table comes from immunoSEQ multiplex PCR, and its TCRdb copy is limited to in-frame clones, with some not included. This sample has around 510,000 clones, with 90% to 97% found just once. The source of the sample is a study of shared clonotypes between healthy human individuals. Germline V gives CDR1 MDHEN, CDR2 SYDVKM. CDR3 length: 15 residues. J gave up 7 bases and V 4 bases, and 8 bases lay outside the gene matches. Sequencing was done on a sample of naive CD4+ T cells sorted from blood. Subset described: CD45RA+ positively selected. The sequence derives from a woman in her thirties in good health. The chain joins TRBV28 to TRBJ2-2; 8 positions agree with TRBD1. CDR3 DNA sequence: TGTGCCAGCAGTTCCGGACAGGGTGCCATCGGGGAGCTGTTTTTT. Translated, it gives CASSSGQGAIGELFF.